This T cell receptor (beta chain) comes out of a study of blood T cell repertoires in COVID-19. Study information: T cells, B-cell-depleted T cells, or PBMCs provided the cDNA or gDNA that served as material.

Patients from Seattle were sampled longitudinally, starting during active infection. As handled by the study authors: From reference gene primer amplification, estimates of nucleated cell counts were derived. This table comes from immunoSEQ multiplex PCR, and its TCRdb copy is limited to in-frame clones, with some not included. The DNA was the basis for D and trimming; V, J and clone size are from that table. The sample has about 480,000 clones, around 88% seen once. Trimming took 6 bases from V and 6 from J, leaving 14 bases between them. There are 14 residues in the CDR3. CDR1 is KGHDR, CDR2 SFDVKD, per germline.

This rearrangement joins TRBV24-1 to TRBJ2-1; perhaps TRBD1 as D (6 bases). This receptor was obtained from a woman aged 45-65 years with COVID-19, enrolled during active disease. Sequencing used peripheral blood. Here the CDR3 reads CATSLTGSSNEQFF. CDR3 in DNA: TGTGCCACCAGTCTAACAGGGTCAAGCAATGAGCAGTTCTTC.